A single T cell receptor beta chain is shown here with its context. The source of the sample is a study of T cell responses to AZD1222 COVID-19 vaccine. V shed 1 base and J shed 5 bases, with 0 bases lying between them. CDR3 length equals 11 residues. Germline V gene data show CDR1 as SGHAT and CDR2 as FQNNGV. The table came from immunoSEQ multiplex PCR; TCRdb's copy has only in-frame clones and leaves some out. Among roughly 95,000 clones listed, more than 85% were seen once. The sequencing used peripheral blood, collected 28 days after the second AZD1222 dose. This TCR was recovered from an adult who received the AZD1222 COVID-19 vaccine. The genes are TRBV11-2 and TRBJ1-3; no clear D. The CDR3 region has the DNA TGTGCCAGCAGCTTAGGAAACACCATATATTTT. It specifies CASSLGNTIYF.